Shown below are 2 T cell receptor beta chains from a single sample sequenced in a study of blood T cell repertoires in COVID-19. Profiling relied on immunoSEQ multiplex PCR, and the TCRdb table lists in-frame clones only, not all of them. This sample has 150,000 or so clones, with under 85% found just once. The sample taken for sequencing was peripheral blood. Every receptor here comes from a man aged 55 to 70 with COVID-19, enrolled during active disease.

The chain employs TRBV18 and TRBJ1-4, with D maybe TRBD1 (5 bases). The germline gives CDR1 KGHSH, CDR2 LQKENI. Trimming pared 3 bases from V and 4 bases from J, leaving 33 bases between. The CDR3 is made up of 22 amino acids. As DNA, the CDR3 is TGTGCCAGCTCACCCGTCCTACGGACAACTGGTTTGGTCGTCCCAGTTAATGAAAAACTGTTTTTT. Amino acids: CASSPVLRTTGLVVPVNEKLFF.

The chain joins TRBV11-3 to TRBJ1-4; 7 nucleotides align to TRBD1. V lost 4 bases, J lost 6 bases, and 14 bases stayed unmatched. The germline CDR1 and CDR2 sequences are SGHNT and YENEEA. The CDR3 runs 17 residues. CDR3 loop: CASSSGRQGIMDEKLFF. The CDR3 DNA is TGTGCCAGCAGCTCAGGAAGACAGGGTATTATGGATGAAAAACTGTTTTTT.